This TCR beta chain was identified during a study of T cell repertoires in cytomegalovirus infection. TCRdb passed the reads through MiXCR, listing each CDR3 protein once. Of just over 450,000 distinct CDR3 sequences listed, 42% are singletons. Regarding this clonotype: Its target is not known.

The sequence derives from a human donor in good health (CMV status not recorded). Some clones in this sample may be carry-over from other donors' samples. The input for sequencing was cultured PBMCs, taken from culture after CMV antigen stimulation.

This CDR3 is CASSFPPVNEQFF. In DNA form, the CDR3 reads TGTGCCAGCAGCTTCCCTCCGGTCAATGAGCAGTTCTTC. J is TRBJ2-1 and V is TRBV7-9; D uncertain. This CDR3 is built from 13 residues. Trimming took 3 bases from V and 6 from J, leaving 9 bases between them. CDR1 and CDR2 (germline): SEHNR, FQNEAQ (reference sequence).